This TCR beta chain was profiled in a study of blood T cell repertoires in COVID-19. The repertoire was sequenced with immunoSEQ multiplex PCR; TCRdb's copy has only in-frame clones and lacks some. The sample includes about 260,000 clones, more than 75% of them seen just once. V was shortened by 1 base and J by 2 bases, with 16 bases between the two germline ends. Germline lookup yields CDR1 SGHNT and CDR2 YENEEA. The CDR3 runs to 17 residues. The sample taken for sequencing was PBMCs or T cells enriched from blood (not recorded which). The chain employs TRBV11-3 and TRBJ2-3, with TRBD2 as a possible D gene (5 bases). The clonotype comes from a woman in her 50s who had recovered from COVID-19. The CDR3 region has the DNA TGTGCCAGCAGCTTAGGGGTTGGGCTGGGAGCCACAGATACGCAGTATTTT. It encodes CASSLGVGLGATDTQYF.